The rows below give T cell receptor beta chains drawn from one sample of a study of control samples from healthy donors and cancer patients. Produced via immunoSEQ multiplex PCR; TCRdb's table is partial and in-frame only. The sample includes 95,000 to 150,000 clones, around 89% of them seen just once. The specimen sequenced was blood. The source of these receptors is a middle-aged man in good health. Each CDR3 is given with its conserved first and last residue. Fields, in order: D gene, clone size, CDR3 length, J gene, V gene, CDR3 DNA, CDR3 protein. A D gene is named only where the DNA matches it firmly. Clone size is stated in some rows and not others, as once, few, many or a class when expanded.

D: TRBD1; size: NA; length: 14; J: TRBJ1-1; V: TRBV4-1; DNA: TGCGCCAGCAGCTGGACAGGGGTGGACACTGAAGCTTTCTTT; CDR3: CASSWTGVDTEAFF
D: NA; size: NA; length: 14; J: TRBJ1-2; V: TRBV4-1; DNA: TGCGCCAGCAGCCAAGATACGGGAAGGAATGGCTACACCTTC; CDR3: CASSQDTGRNGYTF
D: TRBD2; size: NA; length: 15; J: TRBJ2-1; V: TRBV30; DNA: TGTGCCTGGAGTTTCGGCGGGGGGCCCTACAATGAGCAGTTCTTC; CDR3: CAWSFGGGPYNEQFF
D: NA; size: few; length: 15; J: TRBJ1-1; V: TRBV5-1; DNA: TGCGCCAGCAGCTTGGATTATCGGCCGAACACTGAAGCTTTCTTT; CDR3: CASSLDYRPNTEAFF
D: NA; size: once; length: 14; J: TRBJ2-3; V: TRBV5-8; DNA: TGTGCCAGCAGCCCCCTAGCCGGGGCAGATACGCAGTATTTT; CDR3: CASSPLAGADTQYF
D: NA; size: NA; length: 14; J: TRBJ2-5; V: TRBV5-1; DNA: TGCGCCAGCAGCTTGGCCATCCAGCAAGAGACCCAGTACTTC; CDR3: CASSLAIQQETQYF
D: TRBD2; size: NA; length: 15; J: TRBJ2-3; V: TRBV6-2/TRBV6-3; DNA: TGTGCCAGCAGTCCCCTAGCGGACTACACAGATACGCAGTATTTT; CDR3: CASSPLADYTDTQYF
D: NA; size: NA; length: 15; J: TRBJ1-3; V: TRBV19; DNA: TGTGCCAGTACCGGGGACCGGAGCTCTGGAAACACCATATATTTT; CDR3: CASTGDRSSGNTIYF
D: NA; size: few; length: 16; J: TRBJ1-3; V: TRBV4-1; DNA: TGCGCCAGCAGCCCTCCCGTAAGGCCCTCTGGAAACACCATATATTTT; CDR3: CASSPPVRPSGNTIYF
D: NA; size: NA; length: 16; J: TRBJ2-2; V: TRBV4-3; DNA: TGCGCCAGCAGCCAAGTTACGGGGCCAAACACCGGGGAGCTGTTTTTT; CDR3: CASSQVTGPNTGELFF
D: NA; size: NA; length: 13; J: TRBJ2-5; V: TRBV5-1; DNA: TGCGCCAGCAGCTTGGTGCGGTCGGAGACCCAGTACTTC; CDR3: CASSLVRSETQYF
D: NA; size: NA; length: 13; J: TRBJ2-3; V: TRBV6-5; DNA: TGTGCCAGCAGTTTACAGGGCACAGATACGCAGTATTTT; CDR3: CASSLQGTDTQYF
D: NA; size: NA; length: 13; J: TRBJ2-3; V: TRBV9; DNA: TGTGCCAGCAGCGCTTCGAGAGAAACTACGCAGTATTTT; CDR3: CASSASRETTQYF
D: NA; size: NA; length: 15; J: TRBJ1-2; V: TRBV19; DNA: TGTGCCAGTAGTATAGATCGGAGTGGGACCTATGGCTACACCTTC; CDR3: CASSIDRSGTYGYTF
D: NA; size: NA; length: 13; J: TRBJ2-3; V: TRBV30; DNA: TGTGCCTGGAGTCTTAAGGGCACAGATACGCAGTATTTT; CDR3: CAWSLKGTDTQYF
D: NA; size: NA; length: 16; J: TRBJ1-1; V: TRBV10-3; DNA: TGTGCCATCAGATTAAGACCGGGACGAGGGGACACTGAAGCTTTCTTT; CDR3: CAIRLRPGRGDTEAFF
D: NA; size: once; length: 12; J: TRBJ2-5; V: TRBV11-2; DNA: TGTGCCAGCAGCTTCTCTCGAGAGACCCAGTACTTC; CDR3: CASSFSRETQYF
D: NA; size: NA; length: 15; J: TRBJ1-4; V: TRBV9; DNA: TGTGCCAGCAGTTTGGGGGGAGGTTGGAATGAAAAACTGTTTTTT; CDR3: CASSLGGGWNEKLFF
D: NA; size: NA; length: 19; J: TRBJ1-1; V: TRBV11-2; DNA: TGTGCCAGCAGCTTAGACCCCAGGGGACGGCCCTCTAAGGGCACTGAAGCTTTCTTT; CDR3: CASSLDPRGRPSKGTEAFF
D: TRBD2; size: NA; length: 14; J: TRBJ2-5; V: TRBV11-2; DNA: TGTGCCAGCAGCATGGGACTAGCCCAAGAGACCCAGTACTTC; CDR3: CASSMGLAQETQYF
D: NA; size: NA; length: 15; J: TRBJ1-1; V: TRBV6-5; DNA: TGTGCCAGCAGTCGAAACGGGGGGCCGAGCACTGAAGCTTTCTTT; CDR3: CASSRNGGPSTEAFF
D: NA; size: once; length: 14; J: TRBJ1-1; V: TRBV9; DNA: TGTGCCAGCAGCGTAGCTACGGGGGGGACTGAAGCTTTCTTT; CDR3: CASSVATGGTEAFF
D: TRBD1; size: NA; length: 15; J: TRBJ2-3; V: TRBV27; DNA: TGTGCCAGCAGTTCCCCGGACAGGGGTAGGGATACGCAGTATTTT; CDR3: CASSSPDRGRDTQYF
D: TRBD2; size: NA; length: 16; J: TRBJ2-3; V: TRBV7-9; DNA: TGTGCCAGCATCGGGACTAGCGGGGGTTACACAGATACGCAGTATTTT; CDR3: CASIGTSGGYTDTQYF
D: NA; size: NA; length: 11; J: TRBJ1-1; V: TRBV19; DNA: TGTGCCAGTAGTATTGGGCTTGAAGCTTTCTTT; CDR3: CASSIGLEAFF
D: TRBD1; size: NA; length: 15; J: TRBJ2-4; V: TRBV20-1; DNA: TGCAGTGCTAGTACAGGGGAACTAGCCAAAAACATTCAGTACTTC; CDR3: CSASTGELAKNIQYF
D: NA; size: NA; length: 16; J: TRBJ1-3; V: TRBV2; DNA: TGTGCCAGCAGTGCAAGACAGTTACCCTCTGGAAACACCATATATTTT; CDR3: CASSARQLPSGNTIYF
D: NA; size: NA; length: 13; J: TRBJ1-1; V: TRBV25-1; DNA: TGTGCCAGCAGGGACGTCGGGAACACTGAAGCTTTCTTT; CDR3: CASRDVGNTEAFF
D: NA; size: NA; length: 14; J: TRBJ1-1; V: TRBV4-1; DNA: TGCGCCAGCAGCCAAGAGGGAATGAACACTGAAGCTTTCTTT; CDR3: CASSQEGMNTEAFF
D: TRBD1; size: NA; length: 14; J: TRBJ1-6; V: TRBV6-6; DNA: TGTGCCAGCAGTACGGACAGGGAACCCTCACCCCTCCACTTT; CDR3: CASSTDREPSPLHF
D: NA; size: NA; length: 14; J: TRBJ2-5; V: TRBV5-1; DNA: TGCGCCAGCAGCTTGGCAGGGGGGGAAGAGACCCAGTACTTC; CDR3: CASSLAGGEETQYF
D: NA; size: NA; length: 13; J: TRBJ2-5; V: TRBV14; DNA: TGTGCCAGCAGTCGGGGGCAGCAAGAGACCCAGTACTTC; CDR3: CASSRGQQETQYF
D: NA; size: once; length: 15; J: TRBJ2-2; V: TRBV4-2; DNA: TGTGCCAGCAGCCAAGGGACTACCGCTAAGGGGGAGCTGTTTTTT; CDR3: CASSQGTTAKGELFF